One sample yielded the 17 T cell receptor beta chains listed below, sequenced in a study of early T cells in non-severe SARS-CoV-2 infection. One entry per CDR3 protein, called by TCRdb with MiXCR from the 5' RACE reads. This sample has about 61,000 distinct CDR3 sequences; less than 14% occur once, and the top ten carry roughly 1.7%. The sequenced sample was whole blood. These receptors were taken from an adult who was a healthcare worker with PCR-confirmed SARS-CoV-2 infection or an uninfected control (not recorded which).

This clonotype occurred a few times. The chain joins TRBV3-1 to TRBJ1-1, with D uncertain. Germline values: CDR1 LGHDT, CDR2 YNNKEL (reference sequence). V shed 4 bases and J shed 10 bases, with 16 bases lying between them. The CDR3 spans 13 residues. CDR3: CASSPHSERVAFF. The CDR3 region has the DNA TGTGCCAGCAGCCCTCACAGCGAGAGGGTAGCTTTCTTT.

This chain connects TRBV27 to TRBJ1-1; weak D call: TRBD1 (5 bases). The CDR3 has 15 residues. Deletions cut 5 bases from V and 5 bases from J, with 18 bases between. Germline CDR1 is MNHEY and CDR2 is SMNVEV (reference sequence). CDR3 amino acids: CASSPPGGGGTEAFF. DNA for the CDR3: TGTGCCAGCAGTCCACCCGGCGGGGGTGGGACTGAAGCTTTCTTT.

There are many counts of this clonotype. V gene TRBV11-2 combines with J gene TRBJ2-5; 8 nucleotides match TRBD2. The ends lost 8 bases at V and 1 base at J; junction bases unmatched: 3. Germline lookup yields CDR1 SGHAT and CDR2 FQNNGV. The CDR3 sequence is 13 residues long. The CDR3 region is CASGGGTQETQYF. For the CDR3, the DNA is TGTGCCAGCGGCGGGGGGACCCAAGAGACCCAGTACTTC.

This clonotype was seen many times. CDR3 loop: CAISERVASTDTQYF. The CDR3 DNA follows: TGTGCCATCAGTGAGCGGGTAGCCAGCACAGATACGCAGTATTTT. J is TRBJ2-3 and V is TRBV10-3; D uncertain. Between the trimmed V and J ends, which lost 2 bases and 0 bases, there was a span of 9 bases. The CDR3 contains 15 residues. Looked up from germline, CDR1 is ENHRY and CDR2 is SYGVKD.

At least ten counts were recorded for this clonotype. In DNA, the CDR3 is TGTGCCAGCAGCTTAGATCTACAGGACGAGCAGTACTTC. Its translation is CASSLDLQDEQYF. The chain has TRBV11-2 and TRBJ2-7; weak D call: TRBD1 (5 bases). Germline lookup yields CDR1 SGHAT and CDR2 FQNNGV. Deletions cut 0 bases from V and 5 bases from J, with 8 bases between. The CDR3 loop spans 13 amino acids.

The chain is built from TRBV9 and TRBJ1-1, with 7 bases lining up with TRBD1. J was trimmed by 6 bases and V by 4 bases; bases with no gene match: 12. The CDR3 is 15 amino acids. CDR1 and CDR2 (germline): SGDLS, YYNGEE. Here the CDR3 reads CASSKGALGSAEAFF. Here the CDR3 DNA reads TGTGCCAGCAGCAAGGGGGCCTTGGGAAGCGCTGAAGCTTTCTTT.

The chain combines TRBV21-1 with TRBJ2-7; no check of the table's D call, TRBD1, against the DNA was made. TRBV21-1 constitutes a pseudogene. The CDR3 is 16 residues long. The CDR3 DNA reads as TGTGCCAGCAGCGCAAGGTCTTGGGGGTGGTCCTACGAGCAGTACTTC. This sequence encodes CASSARSWGWSYEQYF.

As concerns this clonotype: Possible read error: a much larger clone is one base away. The chain is built from TRBV12-3 or TRBV12-4 and TRBJ1-1; D is ambiguous. CDR3 size: 13 residues. V lost 4 bases, J lost 1 base, and 7 bases lay in between. The CDR3: CASSWAGNTEAFF. The CDR3 nucleotides are TGTGCCAGCAGTTGGGCAGGGAACACTGAAGCTTTCTTT.

There are many counts of this clonotype. This chain links TRBV3-1 with TRBJ2-1, with 10 bases fitting TRBD2. This CDR3 has 17 residues. The germline CDR1 and CDR2 sequences are LGHDT and YNNKEL (reference sequence). The junction had 12 bases not matched to a gene; V was cut back by 3 bases and J by 7 bases. The DNA of the CDR3 is TGTGCCAGCAGCCATCGCCCTACGGGACTAGCGAGGAATGAGCAGTTCTTC. It encodes CASSHRPTGLARNEQFF.

The chain employs TRBV12-3 or TRBV12-4 and TRBJ2-7, with 7 bases that match TRBD2. V was pared by 3 bases and J by 1 base, with 3 bases of the junction left unmatched. The CDR3 consists of 14 residues. The CDR3: CASSLAGESYEQYF. Here the CDR3 DNA reads TGTGCCAGCAGTTTGGCGGGGGAGTCCTACGAGCAGTACTTC.

This clonotype was detected a few times. The CDR3 loop is CASSKPQPVASYNEQFF. DNA of the CDR3: TGTGCCAGCAGCAAACCCCAGCCCGTAGCCTCCTACAATGAGCAGTTCTTC. The V call is TRBV21-1, the J call TRBJ2-1. TRBV21-1 is listed as a pseudogene. The CDR3 extends over 17 amino acids.

This clonotype was found many times. The junction and the germline gene differ at one end; a read error may be behind it. The CDR3 reads CASGGLQTKYGYTF. In nucleotides, the CDR3 is TGTGCCAGCGGAGGGCTCCAAACTAAATATGGCTACACCTTC. The chain joins TRBV27 to TRBJ1-2; D is ambiguous. This CDR3 is 14 amino acids long. Germline CDR1 is MNHEY and CDR2 is SMNVEV (reference sequence).

This clonotype was found many times. The DNA of the CDR3 is TGTGCCAGCAGTTACTCGACACTTTTGGGGAATTCACCCCTCCACTTT. Encoded protein: CASSYSTLLGNSPLHF. V is TRBV6-5 and J is TRBJ1-6; D unclear. Germline V gene lookup returns CDR1 MNHEY and CDR2 SVGAGI. The CDR3 loop spans 16 amino acids. Trimming left V 0 bases short and J 7 bases short, with 13 bases between.

V is TRBV7-9 and J is TRBJ1-1, with D maybe TRBD1 (6 bases). Trimming pared 7 bases from V and 4 bases from J, leaving 16 bases between. The length of the CDR3 is 14 residues. CDR1 SEHNR and CDR2 FQNEAQ come from the germline V gene (reference sequence). Here the CDR3 reads CASTKQGGGTEAFF. The CDR3 DNA sequence: TGTGCCAGCACCAAACAGGGCGGCGGCACTGAAGCTTTCTTT.

This clonotype was found many times. Sequence at one end of the junction differs from germline and may be a read error. This chain uses TRBV6-1 with TRBJ2-3; 10 nucleotides line up with TRBD2. CDR1 and CDR2 from the germline V gene are MNHNS and SASEGT. The CDR3 runs 16 residues. The CDR3: CASREVAGGFTDTQYF. For the CDR3, the DNA is TGTGCCAGCAGAGAAGTAGCGGGGGGCTTCACAGATACGCAGTATTTT.

This clonotype came up many times. The V and J genes are TRBV10-3 and TRBJ2-7; weak D call: TRBD2 (5 bases). The CDR3 has 15 residues. The V gene lost 3 bases and the J gene lost 0 bases, with 12 bases spanning the gap. Germline values: CDR1 ENHRY, CDR2 SYGVKD. The CDR3 sequence: CAISDTGVSSYEQYF. CDR3 nucleotide sequence: TGTGCCATCAGTGATACCGGGGTAAGCTCCTACGAGCAGTACTTC.

This clonotype was seen ten or more times. This chain uses TRBV7-2 with TRBJ2-7; TRBD2 is a possible D gene (6 bases). V was shortened by 5 bases and J by 2 bases, with 16 bases between the two germline ends. There are 15 residues in the CDR3. Looked up from germline, CDR1 is SGHTA and CDR2 is FQGNSA. CDR3 sequence reads: CASSRNSAGPYEQYF. CDR3 coding DNA: TGTGCCAGCAGCCGTAACAGCGCGGGGCCCTACGAGCAGTACTTC.